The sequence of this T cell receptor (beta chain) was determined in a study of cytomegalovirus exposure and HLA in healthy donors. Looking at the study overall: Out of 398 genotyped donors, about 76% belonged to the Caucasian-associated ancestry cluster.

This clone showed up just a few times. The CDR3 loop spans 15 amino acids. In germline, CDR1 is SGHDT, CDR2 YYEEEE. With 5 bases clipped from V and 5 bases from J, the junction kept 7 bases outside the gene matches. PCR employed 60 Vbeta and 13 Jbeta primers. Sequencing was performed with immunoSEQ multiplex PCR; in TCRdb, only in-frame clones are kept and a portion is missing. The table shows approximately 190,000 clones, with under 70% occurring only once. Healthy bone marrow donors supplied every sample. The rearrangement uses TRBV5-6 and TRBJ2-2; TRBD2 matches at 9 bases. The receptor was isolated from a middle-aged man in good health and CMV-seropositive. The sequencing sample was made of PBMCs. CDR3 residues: CASRMGLALTGELFF. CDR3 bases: TGTGCCAGCAGGATGGGACTAGCCCTAACCGGGGAGCTGTTTTTT.